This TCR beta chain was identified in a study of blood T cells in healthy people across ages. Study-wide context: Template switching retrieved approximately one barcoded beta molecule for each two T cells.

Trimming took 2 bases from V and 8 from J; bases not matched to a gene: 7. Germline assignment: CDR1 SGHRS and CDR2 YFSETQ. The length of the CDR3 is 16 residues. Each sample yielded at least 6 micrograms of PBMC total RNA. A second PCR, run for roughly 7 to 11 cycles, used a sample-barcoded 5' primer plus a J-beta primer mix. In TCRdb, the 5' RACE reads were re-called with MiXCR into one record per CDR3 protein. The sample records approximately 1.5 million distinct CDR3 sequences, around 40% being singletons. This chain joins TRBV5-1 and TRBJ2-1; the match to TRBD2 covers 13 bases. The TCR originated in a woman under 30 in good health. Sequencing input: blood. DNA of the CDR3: TGCGCCAGCAGCTTTCCTGGACTAGCGGGAGCCGATGAGCAGTTCTTC. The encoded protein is CASSFPGLAGADEQFF.